Given below is one T cell receptor (beta chain) in context. Its antigen remains unidentified. Germline V CDR1 and CDR2: LGHNT, FRNRAP. V was trimmed by 4 bases and J by 3 bases, leaving 7 bases between them. CDR3 length: 12 amino acids. In TCRdb, the reads were re-called with MiXCR into one record per CDR3 protein. The sample consists of fewer than 1,000,000 distinct CDR3 sequences, more than 25% of them appearing once. The sample originates from a study of T cell repertoires in cytomegalovirus infection. Looking at the study overall: In the study, CMV epitopes included recently identified HLA-C-restricted and well-studied HLA-B-restricted ones. Study results and limitations: HLA-C-restricted CMV clonotypes gave the most frequent clonotype in two of eight donors.

The sequences come from cultured CD8+ T cells from PBMCs, collected from culture after CMV antigen stimulation. This sequence joins TRBV12-5 and TRBJ2-7; D is unclear. The clonotype was recovered from a human donor in good health (CMV status not recorded). Some clones in this sample may be carry-over from other donors' samples. CDR3 in DNA: TGTGCTAGTGGTTGGGGTGACTACGAGCAGTACTTC. Its translation: CASGWGDYEQYF.